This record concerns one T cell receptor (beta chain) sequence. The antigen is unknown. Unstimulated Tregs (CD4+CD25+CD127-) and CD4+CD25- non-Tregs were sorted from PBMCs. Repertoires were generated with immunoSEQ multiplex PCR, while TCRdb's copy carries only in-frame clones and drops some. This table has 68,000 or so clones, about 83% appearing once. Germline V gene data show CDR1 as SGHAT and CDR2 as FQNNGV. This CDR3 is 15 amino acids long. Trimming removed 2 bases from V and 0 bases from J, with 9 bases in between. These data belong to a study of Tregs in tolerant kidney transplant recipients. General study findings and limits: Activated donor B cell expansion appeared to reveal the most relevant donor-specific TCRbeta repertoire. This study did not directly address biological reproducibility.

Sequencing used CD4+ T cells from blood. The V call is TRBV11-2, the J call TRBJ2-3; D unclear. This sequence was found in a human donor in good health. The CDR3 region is CASSLIDSSTDTQYF. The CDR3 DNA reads TGTGCCAGCAGCTTAATAGACTCCAGCACAGATACGCAGTATTTT.